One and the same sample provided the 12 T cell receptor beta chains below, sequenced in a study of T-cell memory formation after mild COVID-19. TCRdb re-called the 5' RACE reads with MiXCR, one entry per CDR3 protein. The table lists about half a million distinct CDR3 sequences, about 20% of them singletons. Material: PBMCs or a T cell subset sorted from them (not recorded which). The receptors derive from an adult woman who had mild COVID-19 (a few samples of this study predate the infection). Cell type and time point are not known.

CDR3 in amino acids: CASSQGGLAGYNEQFF. The CDR3, as DNA: TGCGCCAGCAGCCAAGGGGGACTAGCGGGCTACAATGAGCAGTTCTTC. This rearrangement joins TRBV4-3 to TRBJ2-1; 12 bases align to TRBD2. V was pared by 1 base and J by 3 bases, with 1 base of the junction left unmatched. CDR1 LGHNA and CDR2 YSLEER come from the germline V gene. The CDR3 consists of 16 residues.

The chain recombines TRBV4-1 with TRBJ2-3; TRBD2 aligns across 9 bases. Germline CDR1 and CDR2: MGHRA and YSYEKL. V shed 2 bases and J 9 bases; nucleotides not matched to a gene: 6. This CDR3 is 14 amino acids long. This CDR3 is CASSQPTTSGTQYF. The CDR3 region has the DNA TGCGCCAGCAGCCAACCGACGACTAGCGGAACGCAGTATTTT.

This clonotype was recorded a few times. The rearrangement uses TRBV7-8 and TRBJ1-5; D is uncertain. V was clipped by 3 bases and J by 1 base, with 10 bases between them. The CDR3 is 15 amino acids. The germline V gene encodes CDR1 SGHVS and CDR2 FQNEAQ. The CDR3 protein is CASSFGSNSNQPQHF. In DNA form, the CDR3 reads TGTGCCAGCAGCTTTGGCAGTAACAGCAATCAGCCCCAGCATTTT.

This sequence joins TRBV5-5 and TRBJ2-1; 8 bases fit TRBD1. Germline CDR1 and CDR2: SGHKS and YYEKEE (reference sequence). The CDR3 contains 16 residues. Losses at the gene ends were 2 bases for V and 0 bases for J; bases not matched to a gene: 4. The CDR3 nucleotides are TGTGCCAGCAGCTTACACAGGGGGAGCTCCTACAATGAGCAGTTCTTC. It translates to CASSLHRGSSYNEQFF.

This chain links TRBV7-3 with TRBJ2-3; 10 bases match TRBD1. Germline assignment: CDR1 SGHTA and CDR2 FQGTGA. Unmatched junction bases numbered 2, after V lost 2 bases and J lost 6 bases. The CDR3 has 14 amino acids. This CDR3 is CASSLGDRGDTQYF. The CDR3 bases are TGTGCCAGCAGCTTAGGGGACAGGGGTGATACGCAGTATTTT.

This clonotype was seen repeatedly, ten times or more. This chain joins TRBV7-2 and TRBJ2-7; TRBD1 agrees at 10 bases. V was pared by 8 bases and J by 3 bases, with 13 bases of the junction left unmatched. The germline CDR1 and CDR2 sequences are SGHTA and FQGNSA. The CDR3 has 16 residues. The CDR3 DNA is TGTGCCAGCGCTATACAGGGGACAGGGGTCTACTACGAGCAGTACTTC. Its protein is CASAIQGTGVYYEQYF.

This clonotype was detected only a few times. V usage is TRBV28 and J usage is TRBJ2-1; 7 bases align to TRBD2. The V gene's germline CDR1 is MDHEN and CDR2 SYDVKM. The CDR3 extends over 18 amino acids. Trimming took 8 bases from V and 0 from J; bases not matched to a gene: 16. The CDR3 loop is CASLSIAGPSSSYNEQFF. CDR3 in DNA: TGTGCCAGCTTGTCAATAGCGGGCCCTTCTAGCTCCTACAATGAGCAGTTCTTC.

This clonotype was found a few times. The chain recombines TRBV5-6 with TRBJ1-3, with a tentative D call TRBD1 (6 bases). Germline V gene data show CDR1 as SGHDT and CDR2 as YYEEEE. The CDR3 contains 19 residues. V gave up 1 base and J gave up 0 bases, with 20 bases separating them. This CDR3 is CASSLYRAGLRSSGNTIYF. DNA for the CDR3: TGTGCCAGCAGCTTGTACAGGGCCGGACTACGATCCTCTGGAAACACCATATATTTT.

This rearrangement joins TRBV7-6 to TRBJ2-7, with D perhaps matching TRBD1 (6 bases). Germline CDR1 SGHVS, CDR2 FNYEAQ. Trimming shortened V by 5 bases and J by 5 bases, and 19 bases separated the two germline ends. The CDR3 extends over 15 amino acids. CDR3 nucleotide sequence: TGTGCCAGCAGCGCAACAGGCTGGGACACGGACGAGCAGTACTTC. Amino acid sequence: CASSATGWDTDEQYF.

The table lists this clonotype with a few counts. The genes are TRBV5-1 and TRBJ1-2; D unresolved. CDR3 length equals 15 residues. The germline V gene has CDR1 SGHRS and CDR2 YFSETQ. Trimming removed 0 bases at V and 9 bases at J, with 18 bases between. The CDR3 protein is CASSLEPGPALSYTF. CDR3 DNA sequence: TGCGCCAGCAGCTTGGAGCCGGGTCCCGCTCTAAGCTACACCTTC.

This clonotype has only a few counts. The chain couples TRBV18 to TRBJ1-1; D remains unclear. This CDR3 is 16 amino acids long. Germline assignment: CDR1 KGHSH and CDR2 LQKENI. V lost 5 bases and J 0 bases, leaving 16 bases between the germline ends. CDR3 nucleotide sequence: TGTGCCAGCTCATCTTGGGTCAGTTTCATGAACACTGAAGCTTTCTTT. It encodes CASSSWVSFMNTEAFF. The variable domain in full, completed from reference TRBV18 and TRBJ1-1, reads NAGVMQNPRHLVRRRGQEARLRCSPMKGHSHVYWYRQLPEEGLKFMVYLQKENIIDESGMPKERFSAEFPKEGPSILRIQQVVRGDSAAYFCASSSWVSFMNTEAFFGQGTRLTVV.

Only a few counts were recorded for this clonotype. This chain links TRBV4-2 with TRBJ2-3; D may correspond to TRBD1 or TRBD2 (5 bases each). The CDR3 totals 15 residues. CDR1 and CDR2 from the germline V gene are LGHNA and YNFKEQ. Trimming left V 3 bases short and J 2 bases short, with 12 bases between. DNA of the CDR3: TGTGCCAGCAGCCAGGGGGACGGGGCCACAGATACGCAGTATTTT. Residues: CASSQGDGATDTQYF.